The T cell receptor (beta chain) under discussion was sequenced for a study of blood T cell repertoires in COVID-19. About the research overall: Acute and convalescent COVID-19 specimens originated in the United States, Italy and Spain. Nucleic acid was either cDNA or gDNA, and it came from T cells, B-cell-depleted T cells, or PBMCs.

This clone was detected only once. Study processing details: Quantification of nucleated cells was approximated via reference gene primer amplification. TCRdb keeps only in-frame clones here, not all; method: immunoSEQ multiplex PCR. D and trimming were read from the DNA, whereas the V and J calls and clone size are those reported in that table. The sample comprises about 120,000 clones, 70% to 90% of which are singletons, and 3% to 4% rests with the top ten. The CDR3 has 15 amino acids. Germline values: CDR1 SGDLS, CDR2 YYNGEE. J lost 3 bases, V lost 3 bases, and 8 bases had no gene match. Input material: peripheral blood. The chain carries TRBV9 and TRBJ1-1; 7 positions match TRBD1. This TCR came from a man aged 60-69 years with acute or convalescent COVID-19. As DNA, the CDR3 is TGTGCCAGCAGCGCTCGCAGGGGGATGGACACTGAAGCTTTCTTT. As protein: CASSARRGMDTEAFF.